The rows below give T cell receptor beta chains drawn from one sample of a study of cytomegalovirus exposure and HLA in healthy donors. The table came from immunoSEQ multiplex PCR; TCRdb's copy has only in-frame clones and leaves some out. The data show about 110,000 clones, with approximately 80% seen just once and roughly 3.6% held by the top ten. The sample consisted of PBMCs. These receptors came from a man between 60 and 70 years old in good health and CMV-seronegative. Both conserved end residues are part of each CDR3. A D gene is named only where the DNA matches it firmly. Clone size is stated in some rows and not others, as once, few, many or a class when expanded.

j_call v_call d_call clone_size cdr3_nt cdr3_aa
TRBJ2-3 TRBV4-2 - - TGTGCCAGCACTTACGGGGGGCGCACAGATACGCAGTATTTT CASTYGGRTDTQYF
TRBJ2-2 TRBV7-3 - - TGTGCAAGCAGGCTAACGAACACCGGGGAGCTGTTTTTT CASRLTNTGELFF
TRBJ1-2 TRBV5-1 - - TGCGCCAGCAGCTTTTTCCAGGACAGCTCGGGAGGCTACACCTTC CASSFFQDSSGGYTF
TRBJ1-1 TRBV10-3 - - TGTGCCACTGGGAAGTCGGGGGTGGGTGGAAGGAACACTGAAGCTTTCTTT CATGKSGVGGRNTEAFF
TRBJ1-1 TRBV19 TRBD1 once TGTGCCAGTATTACCGACAGGGGAAGGACTGAAGCTTTCTTT CASITDRGRTEAFF
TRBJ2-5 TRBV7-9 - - TGTGCCAGCAGCTTAAGGCGGGAGACCCAGTACTTC CASSLRRETQYF
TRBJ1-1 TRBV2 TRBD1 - TGTGCCAGCAAGGGACAGGGAAACACTGAAGCTTTCTTT CASKGQGNTEAFF
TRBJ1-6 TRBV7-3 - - TGTGCCAGCAGCTTGGACTCTAATTCACCCCTCCACTTT CASSLDSNSPLHF
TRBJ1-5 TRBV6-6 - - TGTGCCAGCAGTCGGGGGTCAAATCAGCCCCAGCATTTT CASSRGSNQPQHF
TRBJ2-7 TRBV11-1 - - TGTGCCAGCAGTCCCGGAACAGGGTTTATCGAGCAGTACTTC CASSPGTGFIEQYF
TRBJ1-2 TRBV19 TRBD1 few TGTGCCAGTAGTCACGGGACAGTACTACGGGGTGGCTACACCTTC CASSHGTVLRGGYTF
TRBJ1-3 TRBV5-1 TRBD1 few TGCGCCAGCAGCCCTCGAGCGACAGGGGCGGGAAACACCATATATTTT CASSPRATGAGNTIYF
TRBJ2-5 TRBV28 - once TGTGCCAGCAGTTTATGGAGAGAGACCCAGTACTTC CASSLWRETQYF
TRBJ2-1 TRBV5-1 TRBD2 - TGCGCCAGCAGCTTGTCGGGAGGAGGATCCACTACGGGGAATGAGCAGTTCTTC CASSLSGGGSTTGNEQFF
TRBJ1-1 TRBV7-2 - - TGTGCCAGCACGAGGGGGATATCCACTGAAGCTTTCTTT CASTRGISTEAFF
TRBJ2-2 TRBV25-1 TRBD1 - TGTGCCAGCAGTTCGCCGACCGGACAGGGGGTTACCGGGGAGCTGTTTTTT CASSSPTGQGVTGELFF
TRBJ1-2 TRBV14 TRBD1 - TGTGCCAGCAGCCACGTGACAGGGGCGCCTAACTATGGCTACACCTTC CASSHVTGAPNYGYTF
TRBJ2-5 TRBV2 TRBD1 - TGTGCCAGCAGGGAGACAGGGGTGGGAGAGACCCAGTACTTC CASRETGVGETQYF
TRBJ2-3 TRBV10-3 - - TGTGCCATCAGTGAGTCGACTATCGGAGCCACAGATACGCAGTATTTT CAISESTIGATDTQYF
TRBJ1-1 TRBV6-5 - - TGTGCCAGCAGTTCCGGACACCGGAACACTGAAGCTTTCTTT CASSSGHRNTEAFF
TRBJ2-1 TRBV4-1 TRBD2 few TGCGCCAGCAGCCAAGGACCCGGGGGGGACAATGAGCAGTTCTTC CASSQGPGGDNEQFF
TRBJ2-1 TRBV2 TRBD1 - TGTGCCAGCAGTTTACAGGGGACCTCCTACAATGAGCAGTTCTTC CASSLQGTSYNEQFF
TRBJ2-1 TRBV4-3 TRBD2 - TGCGCCAGCAGCCCAAGTTGGCGGGGGAGCTCCTACAATGAGCAGTTCTTC CASSPSWRGSSYNEQFF
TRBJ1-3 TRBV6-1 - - TGTGCCAGCAGTGAATTTATAGCTACAAACACCATATATTTT CASSEFIATNTIYF